Following are 29 T cell receptor beta chains from one sample sequenced in a study of regulatory and conventional T cells in RAG deficiency. The sorted conventional CD4+ T cells were CD25-low and CD127-high, with genomic DNA sequenced. The protocol was immunoSEQ multiplex PCR, while the TCRdb copy is restricted to in-frame clones and leaves out a portion. The profile shows more than 20,000 clones, approximately 93% of them singletons. This sample was also put to use in a study of regulatory T cells. According to that study: The primer mix had 52 TRBV and 13 TRBJ primers.

The sequencing input was CD4+ T cells sorted from blood. The receptor source for this set is a human donor in good health.

The genes are TRBV6-1 and TRBJ1-2; the D is unclear. This CDR3 has 15 amino acids. Germline CDR1 reads MNHNS; CDR2 reads SASEGT. Trimming took 2 bases from V and 4 from J, leaving 14 bases between them. Here the CDR3 reads CASSERLVGSYGYTF. Written as DNA, the CDR3 is TGTGCCAGCAGTGAAAGATTAGTCGGCAGCTATGGCTACACCTTC.

This clone showed up just once. The V gene is TRBV25-1, the J gene TRBJ1-6, with D maybe TRBD1 (6 bases). Trimming pared 7 bases from V and 3 bases from J, leaving 7 bases between. Germline V lookup: CDR1 MGHDK, CDR2 SYGVNS. The CDR3 sequence is 13 residues long. CDR3 in amino acids: CASKDSYNSPLHF. In DNA, the CDR3 is TGTGCCAGCAAGGACAGCTATAATTCACCCCTCCACTTT.

This clone appeared a few times. CDR3 sequence reads: CASSPVGVAGGNTQYF. In nucleotides, the CDR3 is TGTGCCAGCAGCCCCGTCGGGGTAGCGGGAGGGAATACGCAGTATTTT. J is TRBJ2-3 and V is TRBV11-3, with 11 bases matching TRBD2. The CDR3 totals 16 residues. Unmatched junction bases numbered 11, after V lost 5 bases and J lost 7 bases. Germline-derived CDR1 and CDR2 are SGHNT and YENEEA.

The J gene is TRBJ2-1, the V gene TRBV7-9, with 10 bases fitting TRBD1. V lost 3 bases and J lost 9; bases outside the gene matches: 8. Germline CDR1 and CDR2: SEHNR and FQNEAQ (reference sequence). The CDR3 runs to 15 residues. The CDR3 sequence is CASSFGSGQGSEQFF. As DNA, the CDR3 is TGTGCCAGCAGCTTTGGCTCGGGACAGGGGAGTGAGCAGTTCTTC.

This clone was seen once. The rearrangement links TRBV10-3 to TRBJ1-2; weak D call: TRBD1 (6 bases). Trimming removed 6 bases from V and 4 bases from J, with 12 bases in between. This CDR3 has 13 amino acids. The germline V gene has CDR1 ENHRY and CDR2 SYGVKD. The CDR3 sequence: CAISLDSSYGYTF. The CDR3 DNA follows: TGTGCCATCAGCCTGGACAGCTCCTATGGCTACACCTTC.

V usage is TRBV4-2 and J usage is TRBJ2-7, with TRBD2 as a possible D gene (6 bases). Germline V gene lookup returns CDR1 LGHNA and CDR2 YNFKEQ. The CDR3 loop spans 14 amino acids. V lost 4 bases, J lost 2 bases, and 12 bases lay in between. CDR3: CASSPDSGPYEQYF. The CDR3 DNA is TGTGCCAGCAGCCCGGATAGCGGACCCTACGAGCAGTACTTC.

This clone showed up just once. The V gene is TRBV6-1, the J gene TRBJ2-2; 8 positions agree with TRBD1. The trim removed 9 bases at V and 1 base at J, leaving 4 bases unmatched. The CDR3 is 14 residues long. Germline CDR1 is MNHNS and CDR2 is SASEGT. In nucleotides, the CDR3 is TGTGCCAGTGGACAGGGTGTGAACACCGGGGAGCTGTTTTTT. Residues: CASGQGVNTGELFF.

This chain connects TRBV11-3 to TRBJ1-5, with D maybe TRBD1 (6 bases). Deletions cut 7 bases from V and 9 bases from J, with 22 bases between. The CDR3 consists of 15 residues. Germline V gene data show CDR1 as SGHNT and CDR2 as YENEEA. For the CDR3, the DNA is TGTGCCAGCATCTCCCAAACAGGGTGGTTTGTGCCCCAGCATTTT. Its translation is CASISQTGWFVPQHF.

This clone has only one observation. V is TRBV5-1 and J is TRBJ1-1, with 10 bases matching TRBD1. This CDR3 contains 14 residues. CDR1 and CDR2 (germline): SGHRS, YFSETQ. V lost 3 bases and J lost 6; bases outside the gene matches: 5. CDR3 DNA sequence: TGCGCCAGCAGCTCGGGACAGGGGAAGGCTGAAGCTTTCTTT. Translated: CASSSGQGKAEAFF.

V usage is TRBV6-6 and J usage is TRBJ2-3; 9 nucleotides line up with TRBD2. This CDR3 spans 16 amino acids. Germline CDR1 reads MNHNY; CDR2 reads SVGAGI (reference sequence). The J segment lost 2 bases and the V segment lost 9 bases, leaving 12 bases of the junction unmatched. CDR3 region: CASQPAGGPYTDTQYF. Here the CDR3 DNA reads TGTGCCAGTCAGCCAGCGGGAGGACCTTACACAGATACGCAGTATTTT.

V and J are TRBV19 and TRBJ2-1; 8 nucleotides match TRBD1. V lost 3 bases, J lost 0 bases, and 4 bases stayed unmatched. CDR1 LNHDA and CDR2 SQIVND come from the germline V gene (reference sequence). The length of the CDR3 is 16 residues. In nucleotides, the CDR3 is TGTGCCAGTAGTATCAACAGGGGGATCTCCTACAATGAGCAGTTCTTC. Its protein is CASSINRGISYNEQFF.

V usage is TRBV5-8 and J usage is TRBJ1-4, with D perhaps matching TRBD1 (6 bases). In germline, CDR1 is SGHTS, CDR2 YDEGEE. CDR3 length: 15 residues. V lost 3 bases, J lost 3 bases, and 12 bases lay in between. CDR3 residues: CASSSSQGSNEKLFF. In nucleotides, the CDR3 is TGTGCCAGCAGCTCTTCCCAGGGGTCTAATGAAAAACTGTTTTTT. The variable domain in full, with the rest retrieved from reference TRBV5-8 and TRBJ1-4, is EAGVTQSPTHLIKTRGQQATLRCSPISGHTSVYWYQQALGLGLQFLLWYDEGEERNRGNFPPRFSGRQFPNYSSELNVNALELEDSALYLCASSSSQGSNEKLFFGSGTQLSVL.

V gene TRBV18 combines with J gene TRBJ2-2, with a weak D call TRBD2 (5 bases). The V gene lost 6 bases and the J gene lost 2 bases, with 19 bases spanning the gap. CDR1 and CDR2 from the germline V gene are KGHSH and LQKENI. The CDR3 is 17 amino acids. The CDR3 reads CASSVRLVALNTGELFF. The CDR3 DNA reads as TGTGCCAGCTCGGTCCGTTTGGTAGCGCTAAACACCGGGGAGCTGTTTTTT.

This clone occurred once. The rearrangement links TRBV19 to TRBJ2-1; 8 bases line up with TRBD2. The ends lost 3 bases at V and 9 bases at J; junction bases unmatched: 7. The CDR3 runs to 14 residues. The germline CDR1 and CDR2 sequences are LNHDA and SQIVND (reference sequence). The CDR3: CASSMGLEKSEQFF. Written as DNA, the CDR3 is TGTGCCAGTAGTATGGGACTAGAAAAGAGTGAGCAGTTCTTC.

This sequence joins TRBV5-1 and TRBJ2-1; the D is unclear. V was cut by 0 bases and J by 2 bases, with 6 bases left in between. This CDR3 region has 14 residues. CDR1 is SGHRS, CDR2 YFSETQ, per germline. As DNA, the CDR3 is TGCGCCAGCAGCTTGGGAGACCCCTACAATGAGCAGTTCTTC. The encoded protein is CASSLGDPYNEQFF.

The V gene is TRBV6-1, the J gene TRBJ2-7, with no clear D. The CDR3 loop spans 11 amino acids. Germline V lookup: CDR1 MNHNS, CDR2 SASEGT. Trimming pared 3 bases from V and 6 bases from J, leaving 6 bases between. The CDR3 is CASSDWPEQYF. The CDR3 nucleotides read TGTGCCAGCAGTGATTGGCCCGAGCAGTACTTC.

The chain combines TRBV28 with TRBJ2-7, with 9 bases identical to TRBD1. This CDR3 is 15 amino acids long. The V segment lost 4 bases and the J segment 2 bases; nucleotides outside the gene matches: 6. Looked up from germline, CDR1 is MDHEN and CDR2 is SYDVKM. The CDR3 DNA follows: TGTGCCAGCAGTTCACCGGGACAGGGAGCCTACGAGCAGTACTTC. Residues: CASSSPGQGAYEQYF. The entire variable domain, with the rest obtained from reference TRBV28 and TRBJ2-7, is as follows: DVKVTQSSRYLVKRTGEKVFLECVQDMDHENMFWYRQDPGLGLRLIYFSYDVKMKEKGDIPEGYSVSREKKERFSLILESASTNQTSMYLCASSSPGQGAYEQYFGPGTRLTVT.

This rearrangement joins TRBV19 to TRBJ1-5; possibly TRBD1 for D (6 bases). The germline CDR1 and CDR2 sequences are LNHDA and SQIVND (reference sequence). The V end lost 0 bases, the J end lost 6 bases, and 18 bases lay between the germline ends. CDR3 length: 17 amino acids. The CDR3: CASSIDPGHRGGQPQHF. CDR3 coding DNA: TGTGCCAGTAGTATAGATCCGGGACACCGAGGGGGTCAGCCCCAGCATTTT.

Of note for this clone: The junction does not match germline at one end; this may be a read error. The chain has TRBV19 and TRBJ1-4; D unclear. The CDR3 loop spans 14 amino acids. From germline, CDR1 is LNHDA and CDR2 SQIVND (reference sequence). CDR3 nucleotide sequence: TGTGCCAGTAGTTTAGACCGGTGGGATGAAAAACTGTTTTTT. Amino acids: CASSLDRWDEKLFF.

This chain connects TRBV5-8 to TRBJ2-6; tentatively, D is TRBD2 (5 bases). This CDR3 region has 15 residues. V was pared by 2 bases and J by 2 bases, with 8 bases between. Germline assignment: CDR1 SGHTS and CDR2 YDEGEE. This chain's CDR3 is CASSFRGTGANVLTF. Here the CDR3 DNA reads TGTGCCAGCAGCTTTCGAGGGACTGGGGCCAACGTCCTGACTTTC.

The rearrangement links TRBV6-5 to TRBJ1-3, with 9 bases matching TRBD1. Per the germline V gene, CDR1 is MNHEY and CDR2 is SVGAGI. There are 14 residues in the CDR3. V lost 5 bases, J lost 1 base, and 0 bases stayed unmatched. CDR3 protein: CASSGTGSGNTIYF. The CDR3 DNA reads TGTGCCAGCAGTGGGACAGGGTCTGGAAACACCATATATTTT.

This clone has just one count. This chain uses TRBV19 with TRBJ2-7, with D possibly matching TRBD2 (6 bases). Trimming removed 11 bases at V and 5 bases at J, with 19 bases between. The CDR3 sequence is 13 residues long. The V gene's germline CDR1 is LNHDA and CDR2 SQIVND (reference sequence). The CDR3 here is CAWVPTRTHEQYF. DNA of the CDR3: TGTGCCTGGGTACCGACTAGGACCCACGAGCAGTACTTC.

This clone was detected only a few times. CDR3 coding DNA: TGTGCCAGCAGCCCTTCTCGGACACCGTCCTATGGCTACACCTTC. Amino acids: CASSPSRTPSYGYTF. The V call is TRBV7-9, the J call TRBJ1-2; the D gene is possibly TRBD1 (5 bases). V dropped 5 bases and J dropped 4 bases, with 17 bases sitting between them. There are 15 residues in the CDR3. The germline V gene has CDR1 SEHNR and CDR2 FQNEAQ (reference sequence). Together with reference TRBV7-9 and TRBJ1-2, the CDR3 gives the full variable domain: DTGVSQNPRHKITKRGQNVTFRCDPISEHNRLYWYRQTLGQGPEFLTYFQNEAQLEKSRLLSDRFSAERPKGSFSTLEIQRTEQGDSAMYLCASSPSRTPSYGYTFGSGTRLTVV.

CDR3 sequence (DNA): TGTGCCAGTAGTATCTCTGGACAACTGTACACTGAAGCTTTCTTT. It codes for CASSISGQLYTEAFF. This chain connects TRBV19 to TRBJ1-1; D possibly corresponds to TRBD1 (5 bases). The CDR3 covers 15 residues. The ends were cut back, 3 bases at V and 3 bases at J, with 14 bases in the middle. CDR1 and CDR2 (germline): LNHDA, SQIVND (reference sequence).

The CDR3 DNA reads TGTGCCAGCAGCACCGGACAGGGAATCGAGACCCAGTACTTC. It yields the protein CASSTGQGIETQYF. The rearrangement uses TRBV5-5 and TRBJ2-5; 8 bases agree with TRBD1. V shed 4 bases and J 5 bases; nucleotides not matched to a gene: 7. This CDR3 contains 14 residues. Looked up from germline, CDR1 is SGHKS and CDR2 is YYEKEE (reference sequence).

The rearrangement links TRBV11-2 to TRBJ1-1; D may be TRBD1 (6 bases). CDR1 is SGHAT and CDR2 is FQNNGV in the germline V gene. The CDR3 totals 16 residues. The germline V and J ends were trimmed by 6 bases and 4 bases, with 21 bases remaining between them. The CDR3 DNA follows: TGTGCCAGCAGACGACTGTCGGGGGCGTTGGGCACTGAAGCTTTCTTT. It codes for CASRRLSGALGTEAFF.

The chain has TRBV5-6 and TRBJ2-7; D may be TRBD2 (6 bases). The length of the CDR3 is 13 residues. CDR1 is SGHDT and CDR2 is YYEEEE in the germline V gene. Trimming stripped 3 bases from V and 8 bases from J, with 15 bases between. CDR3 amino acids: CASSWDSGYKQYF. Written as DNA, the CDR3 is TGTGCCAGCAGCTGGGACTCGGGGTACAAGCAGTACTTC.

The V gene is TRBV10-3, the J gene TRBJ2-7; 11 nucleotides line up with TRBD1. Per germline, CDR1 ENHRY and CDR2 SYGVKD. The CDR3 runs to 14 residues. With V trimmed by 7 bases and J by 6 bases, 8 bases remained unmatched. The CDR3 protein is CAIKGTGGMGEQYF. CDR3 bases: TGTGCCATCAAGGGGACAGGGGGAATGGGCGAGCAGTACTTC.

The V and J genes are TRBV6-5 and TRBJ1-2, with TRBD1 identical over 8 bases. Germline trimming cut 8 bases from V and 6 bases from J; bases unmatched to any gene: 11. The CDR3 is 14 residues long. The V gene's germline CDR1 is MNHEY and CDR2 SVGAGI. The CDR3 nucleotides read TGTGCCAGCGGAAAGGACAGGGCTGGTGATGGCTACACCTTC. The encoded protein is CASGKDRAGDGYTF.